The rows below give T cell receptor beta chains drawn from one sample of a study of blood T cell repertoires in COVID-19. TCRdb's table, derived via immunoSEQ multiplex PCR, lists solely in-frame clones and lacks some. Among more than 150,000 clones listed, around 80% were seen once. The material sequenced was peripheral blood. These receptors originate from a man aged 30-40 years with active or convalescent COVID-19. CDR3s include the opening cysteine and the closing phenylalanine or tryptophan. Each record gives: J gene, D gene, V gene, clone size, CDR3 length, CDR3 DNA, CDR3 protein. The D gene is left open where the match is weak. Not all rows give a size; the values are once, few, many and, for expanded clones, a class.

j_call: TRBJ2-5; d_call: TRBD1; v_call: TRBV10-2; clone_size: -; cdr3_length: 19; cdr3_nt: TGCGCCAGCAGAAGTGGGGGACAGGGGGCTTCTCCCAGCGCGGAGACCCAGTACTTC; cdr3_aa: CASRSGGQGASPSAETQYF
j_call: TRBJ1-6; d_call: -; v_call: TRBV7-9; clone_size: -; cdr3_length: 15; cdr3_nt: TGTGCCAGCAGTCGGTCGGGACAAAGGAATTCACCCCTCCACTTT; cdr3_aa: CASSRSGQRNSPLHF
j_call: TRBJ2-3; d_call: TRBD1; v_call: TRBV6-5; clone_size: -; cdr3_length: 15; cdr3_nt: TGTGCCAGCAGTACGACAGGGCTAAGCACAGATACGCAGTATTTT; cdr3_aa: CASSTTGLSTDTQYF
j_call: TRBJ1-5; d_call: -; v_call: TRBV30; clone_size: -; cdr3_length: 13; cdr3_nt: TGTGCCTGGAGTATCACTACCCGCGAGCCCCAGCATTTT; cdr3_aa: CAWSITTREPQHF
j_call: TRBJ1-2; d_call: -; v_call: TRBV2; clone_size: -; cdr3_length: 14; cdr3_nt: TGTGCCAGCAGCGTAGTCGGGGGATGGGATGGCTACACCTTC; cdr3_aa: CASSVVGGWDGYTF
j_call: TRBJ2-1; d_call: TRBD2; v_call: TRBV7-8; clone_size: -; cdr3_length: 16; cdr3_nt: TGTGCCAGCAGCTTATGGGCAGGTGGGACTAGCGTTGAGCAGTTCTTC; cdr3_aa: CASSLWAGGTSVEQFF
j_call: TRBJ1-1; d_call: -; v_call: TRBV5-1; clone_size: -; cdr3_length: 15; cdr3_nt: TGCGCCAGCAGCTTGAACGATCTAATGAACACTGAAGCTTTCTTT; cdr3_aa: CASSLNDLMNTEAFF
j_call: TRBJ1-4; d_call: TRBD1; v_call: TRBV24-1; clone_size: few; cdr3_length: 14; cdr3_nt: TGTGCCACCAGTGAGGGACAGAGAAATGAAAAACTGTTTTTT; cdr3_aa: CATSEGQRNEKLFF
j_call: TRBJ1-2; d_call: -; v_call: TRBV18; clone_size: -; cdr3_length: 14; cdr3_nt: TGTGCCAGCTCACCTCGTGAGGGAGACTATGGCTACACCTTC; cdr3_aa: CASSPREGDYGYTF
j_call: TRBJ2-1; d_call: TRBD1; v_call: TRBV30; clone_size: -; cdr3_length: 11; cdr3_nt: TGTGCCTGGAGACAGGGGTTAGGGCAGTTCTTC; cdr3_aa: CAWRQGLGQFF
j_call: TRBJ1-1; d_call: -; v_call: TRBV4-1; clone_size: -; cdr3_length: 15; cdr3_nt: TGCGCCAGCAGCCAAGAGCCAGGGTGGAACACTGAAGCTTTCTTT; cdr3_aa: CASSQEPGWNTEAFF
j_call: TRBJ1-1; d_call: -; v_call: TRBV7-6; clone_size: -; cdr3_length: 15; cdr3_nt: TGTGCCAGCAGCCCGAGGACAGAGATGGGGCTTGAAGCTTTCTTT; cdr3_aa: CASSPRTEMGLEAFF
j_call: TRBJ2-1; d_call: -; v_call: TRBV9; clone_size: -; cdr3_length: 16; cdr3_nt: TGTGCCAGCAGCGTAGCTCAGGGGCGACAGCTAGATGAGCAGTTCTTC; cdr3_aa: CASSVAQGRQLDEQFF
j_call: TRBJ2-7; d_call: -; v_call: TRBV19; clone_size: -; cdr3_length: 13; cdr3_nt: TGTGCCAGTAGCCTAGGAAAGTCCTACGAGCAGTACTTC; cdr3_aa: CASSLGKSYEQYF
j_call: TRBJ1-1; d_call: -; v_call: TRBV19; clone_size: -; cdr3_length: 14; cdr3_nt: TGTGCCAGTAGTATGCGGGAGGCGAACACTGAAGCTTTCTTT; cdr3_aa: CASSMREANTEAFF
j_call: TRBJ2-2; d_call: TRBD2; v_call: TRBV7-2; clone_size: -; cdr3_length: 16; cdr3_nt: TGTGCCAGCAGCTTAAGCGGGAGCCTCGGAACCGGGGAGCTGTTTTTT; cdr3_aa: CASSLSGSLGTGELFF
j_call: TRBJ2-1; d_call: TRBD2; v_call: TRBV6-5; clone_size: -; cdr3_length: 14; cdr3_nt: TGTGCCAGCAGGGGGACTAGCGGAAACAATGAGCAGTTCTTC; cdr3_aa: CASRGTSGNNEQFF
j_call: TRBJ2-5; d_call: TRBD2; v_call: TRBV6-5; clone_size: -; cdr3_length: 16; cdr3_nt: TGTGCCAGCAGTTACTCGTACAGCGGGGCTCAAGAGACCCAGTACTTC; cdr3_aa: CASSYSYSGAQETQYF
j_call: TRBJ1-4; d_call: -; v_call: TRBV5-1; clone_size: once; cdr3_length: 15; cdr3_nt: TGCGCCAGCAGCTTGGCCGGGTTGGGTGATGAAAAACTGTTTTTT; cdr3_aa: CASSLAGLGDEKLFF
j_call: TRBJ2-5; d_call: TRBD1; v_call: TRBV15; clone_size: -; cdr3_length: 13; cdr3_nt: TGTGCCACCAGCAGGGACGAGTTGACAGGGGGCCACTTC; cdr3_aa: CATSRDELTGGHF
j_call: TRBJ2-5; d_call: TRBD2; v_call: TRBV9; clone_size: -; cdr3_length: 15; cdr3_nt: TGTGCCAGCAGTCTTAGCGGGGGGAGTAAGGAGACCCAGTACTTC; cdr3_aa: CASSLSGGSKETQYF
j_call: TRBJ2-1; d_call: TRBD2; v_call: TRBV11-2; clone_size: few; cdr3_length: 14; cdr3_nt: TGTGCCAGCAGCGTACTAACTAGCGCGGTTGAGCAGTTCTTC; cdr3_aa: CASSVLTSAVEQFF
j_call: TRBJ1-1; d_call: -; v_call: TRBV19; clone_size: -; cdr3_length: 13; cdr3_nt: TGTGCCAGTAGGATGGGGACACCGAATGAAGCTTTCTTT; cdr3_aa: CASRMGTPNEAFF
j_call: TRBJ1-6; d_call: -; v_call: TRBV30; clone_size: -; cdr3_length: 13; cdr3_nt: TGTGCCTGGAGTACCGTGGGGGGTTCACCCCTCCACTTT; cdr3_aa: CAWSTVGGSPLHF
j_call: TRBJ1-4; d_call: -; v_call: TRBV27; clone_size: -; cdr3_length: 14; cdr3_nt: TGTGCCAGCAGTTCCGCAGGGTGGGGCGAAAAACTGTTTTTT; cdr3_aa: CASSSAGWGEKLFF
j_call: TRBJ2-3; d_call: TRBD1; v_call: TRBV7-2; clone_size: -; cdr3_length: 16; cdr3_nt: TGTGCCAGCAGCCTGGGACAGGGGGCAGTTGCAGATACGCAGTATTTT; cdr3_aa: CASSLGQGAVADTQYF
j_call: TRBJ2-1; d_call: TRBD2; v_call: TRBV7-2; clone_size: -; cdr3_length: 15; cdr3_nt: TGTGCCAGCAGCTTTGCCGGGACTAGTGGATCTGAGCAGTTCTTC; cdr3_aa: CASSFAGTSGSEQFF
j_call: TRBJ2-7; d_call: -; v_call: TRBV30; clone_size: -; cdr3_length: 12; cdr3_nt: TGTGCCTGGGGGAGACAGCCCGGCGAGCAGTACTTC; cdr3_aa: CAWGRQPGEQYF
j_call: TRBJ1-4; d_call: TRBD1; v_call: TRBV10-3; clone_size: few; cdr3_length: 15; cdr3_nt: TGTGCCATCAGTGAGGGGACAGGGGTTAATGAAAAACTGTTTTTT; cdr3_aa: CAISEGTGVNEKLFF
j_call: TRBJ1-2; d_call: -; v_call: TRBV2; clone_size: -; cdr3_length: 11; cdr3_nt: TGTGCCAGCAGTGAAGCGGGGGGGACGGTATTC; cdr3_aa: CASSEAGGTVF
j_call: TRBJ2-1; d_call: -; v_call: TRBV24-1; clone_size: -; cdr3_length: 15; cdr3_nt: TGTGCCACCAGTGATGCGGTGGGCTCCTACAATGAGCAGTTCTTC; cdr3_aa: CATSDAVGSYNEQFF
j_call: TRBJ1-1; d_call: TRBD1; v_call: TRBV3-1/TRBV3-2; clone_size: -; cdr3_length: 18; cdr3_nt: TGTGCCAGCAGCCAAGAAGATTCCGGGACAGGGGGCAACACTGAAGCTTTCTTT; cdr3_aa: CASSQEDSGTGGNTEAFF
j_call: TRBJ2-6; d_call: TRBD1; v_call: TRBV5-4; clone_size: -; cdr3_length: 18; cdr3_nt: TGTGCCAGCAGCTTGGGGGGACAGGGCTTCTCTGGGGCCAACGTCCTGACTTTC; cdr3_aa: CASSLGGQGFSGANVLTF
j_call: TRBJ2-3; d_call: TRBD2; v_call: TRBV10-3; clone_size: -; cdr3_length: 16; cdr3_nt: TGTGCCATCAGTGACTCCGGCGGGAGTTTATTAGATACGCAGTATTTT; cdr3_aa: CAISDSGGSLLDTQYF
j_call: TRBJ2-1; d_call: -; v_call: TRBV11-2; clone_size: once; cdr3_length: 17; cdr3_nt: TGTGCCAGCAGCTTAGACACAGGGCCCGTTTCCTACAATGAGCAGTTCTTC; cdr3_aa: CASSLDTGPVSYNEQFF
j_call: TRBJ2-3; d_call: -; v_call: TRBV24-1; clone_size: -; cdr3_length: 16; cdr3_nt: TGTGCCACCAGTGACCCTCGACAGGTTTACACAGATACGCAGTATTTT; cdr3_aa: CATSDPRQVYTDTQYF
j_call: TRBJ2-2; d_call: -; v_call: TRBV11-2; clone_size: -; cdr3_length: 11; cdr3_nt: TGTAGCCGTGGATTGCACCGGGGAGCTGTTTTT; cdr3_aa: CSRGLHRGAVF
j_call: TRBJ2-1; d_call: -; v_call: TRBV19; clone_size: -; cdr3_length: 14; cdr3_nt: TGTGCCAGTATTGGGGCAGACGTGTCCGGGGAGCAGTTCTTC; cdr3_aa: CASIGADVSGEQFF
j_call: TRBJ2-7; d_call: -; v_call: TRBV7-9; clone_size: -; cdr3_length: 14; cdr3_nt: TGTGCCAGCAGCCCCCGGACAGCGTCCTACGAGCAGTACTTC; cdr3_aa: CASSPRTASYEQYF
j_call: TRBJ1-2; d_call: TRBD1; v_call: TRBV29-1; clone_size: -; cdr3_length: 14; cdr3_nt: TGCAGCGTTGACGTAGGGGGCGGAGGGTATGGCTACACCTTC; cdr3_aa: CSVDVGGGGYGYTF
j_call: TRBJ2-1; d_call: TRBD1; v_call: TRBV3-1/TRBV3-2; clone_size: few; cdr3_length: 17; cdr3_nt: TGTGCCAGCAGCCAAGGCCTCACAGGGGGGACCTACAATGAGCAGTTCTTC; cdr3_aa: CASSQGLTGGTYNEQFF
j_call: TRBJ1-1; d_call: TRBD1; v_call: TRBV5-1; clone_size: -; cdr3_length: 16; cdr3_nt: TGCGCCAGCAGCTTCCTCCCGACAGGGATGAACACTGAAGCTTTCTTT; cdr3_aa: CASSFLPTGMNTEAFF
j_call: TRBJ2-7; d_call: -; v_call: TRBV5-1; clone_size: -; cdr3_length: 13; cdr3_nt: TGCGCCAGCAGCTTCGGCGCGGTCTACGAGCAGTACTTC; cdr3_aa: CASSFGAVYEQYF
j_call: TRBJ1-5; d_call: TRBD1; v_call: TRBV28; clone_size: -; cdr3_length: 17; cdr3_nt: TGTGCCAGCAGTTTCGCCGACCTTACAGGGGGCAAACAGCCCCAGCATTTT; cdr3_aa: CASSFADLTGGKQPQHF
j_call: TRBJ2-1; d_call: TRBD2; v_call: TRBV4-1; clone_size: -; cdr3_length: 15; cdr3_nt: TGCGCCAGCAGCCAAGAGGGGGGGTTCCACAATGAGCAGTTCTTC; cdr3_aa: CASSQEGGFHNEQFF
j_call: TRBJ1-2; d_call: TRBD1; v_call: TRBV7-6; clone_size: -; cdr3_length: 15; cdr3_nt: TGTGCCAGCAGCTTAGGACAGGGGGCCAACTATGGCTACACCTTC; cdr3_aa: CASSLGQGANYGYTF
j_call: TRBJ1-3; d_call: TRBD1; v_call: TRBV18; clone_size: -; cdr3_length: 16; cdr3_nt: TGTGCCAGCTCACCAAGGACAGGGGGATCTGGAAACACCATATATTTT; cdr3_aa: CASSPRTGGSGNTIYF
j_call: TRBJ2-5; d_call: TRBD2; v_call: TRBV6-2/TRBV6-3; clone_size: -; cdr3_length: 16; cdr3_nt: TGTGCCAGCAGTTCTCTCGGCGGCGGGAGCCAAGAGACCCAGTACTTC; cdr3_aa: CASSSLGGGSQETQYF
j_call: TRBJ1-6; d_call: TRBD1; v_call: TRBV27; clone_size: -; cdr3_length: 17; cdr3_nt: TGTGCCAGCAGTTTATACGGACAGGGCTCCTATAATTCACCCCTCCACTTT; cdr3_aa: CASSLYGQGSYNSPLHF
j_call: TRBJ1-2; d_call: -; v_call: TRBV28; clone_size: -; cdr3_length: 16; cdr3_nt: TGTGCCAGCAGTTTATTGGGGGCGTCTGGGGTGTATGGCTACACCTTC; cdr3_aa: CASSLLGASGVYGYTF
j_call: TRBJ1-2; d_call: TRBD1; v_call: TRBV30; clone_size: -; cdr3_length: 14; cdr3_nt: TGTGCCTGGAGTGTACAGGGGCGCTCCTATGGCTACACCTTC; cdr3_aa: CAWSVQGRSYGYTF
j_call: TRBJ2-2; d_call: -; v_call: TRBV7-6; clone_size: -; cdr3_length: 14; cdr3_nt: TGTGCCAGCAGCTCCGGGATAGTCTCCGGGGAGCTGTTTTTT; cdr3_aa: CASSSGIVSGELFF
j_call: TRBJ2-5; d_call: -; v_call: TRBV5-1; clone_size: -; cdr3_length: 16; cdr3_nt: TGCGCCAGCAGCTTATCCCAGGTAGTGGGCTTAGAGACCCAGTACTTC; cdr3_aa: CASSLSQVVGLETQYF
j_call: TRBJ1-3; d_call: -; v_call: TRBV15; clone_size: once; cdr3_length: 15; cdr3_nt: TGTGCCACCAGCAGAGAATTTGCGTCAGGAAACACCATATATTTT; cdr3_aa: CATSREFASGNTIYF
j_call: TRBJ2-1; d_call: -; v_call: TRBV6-1; clone_size: -; cdr3_length: 14; cdr3_nt: TGTGCCAGCAGTGAAGCGGGGCCTAACGATAAGCAGTTCTTC; cdr3_aa: CASSEAGPNDKQFF
j_call: TRBJ2-1; d_call: TRBD1; v_call: TRBV5-1; clone_size: -; cdr3_length: 15; cdr3_nt: TGCGCCAGCAGCTCCGAGGGACAGCCCCCCAATGAGCAGTTCTTC; cdr3_aa: CASSSEGQPPNEQFF
j_call: TRBJ1-5; d_call: -; v_call: TRBV19; clone_size: many; cdr3_length: 14; cdr3_nt: TGTGCCAGTAGTATGGCGGGGTGGAACCAGCCCCAGCATTTT; cdr3_aa: CASSMAGWNQPQHF
j_call: TRBJ1-6; d_call: -; v_call: TRBV28; clone_size: -; cdr3_length: 12; cdr3_nt: TGTGCCAGCAGTTTTTGGAGTTCACCCCTCCACTTT; cdr3_aa: CASSFWSSPLHF
j_call: TRBJ2-5; d_call: TRBD1; v_call: TRBV6-2/TRBV6-3; clone_size: -; cdr3_length: 15; cdr3_nt: TGTGCCAGCAGTATCCCGGGACAGGGAGGAGAGACCCAGTACTTC; cdr3_aa: CASSIPGQGGETQYF
j_call: TRBJ2-7; d_call: TRBD1; v_call: TRBV6-2/TRBV6-3; clone_size: once; cdr3_length: 16; cdr3_nt: TGTGCCAGCAGTTACTCGTTTTCAGGGGGCCCCTACGAGCAGTACTTC; cdr3_aa: CASSYSFSGGPYEQYF